The 22 T cell receptor beta chains below all came from one sample that was sequenced in a study of cytomegalovirus exposure and HLA in healthy donors. Amplification used 60 Vbeta primers and 13 Jbeta primers. This table comes from immunoSEQ multiplex PCR, and its TCRdb copy is limited to in-frame clones, with some not included. The sample records approximately 110,000 clones, about 73% being singletons. Sequenced material: PBMCs. These receptors all stem from a middle-aged woman in good health and CMV-seropositive.

This rearrangement joins TRBV2 to TRBJ2-4, with D possibly being TRBD2 (6 bases). Looked up from germline, CDR1 is SNHLY and CDR2 is FYNNEI. There are 11 residues in the CDR3. With 8 bases removed from V and 8 bases from J, the gap between germline ends came to 10 bases. CDR3 in amino acids: CASRLEDIQYF. CDR3 bases: TGTGCCAGCCGACTAGAGGACATTCAGTACTTC. The full variable domain, its missing parts supplied by reference TRBV2 and TRBJ2-4, is EPEVTQTPSHQVTQMGQEVILRCVPISNHLYFYWYRQILGQKVEFLVSFYNNEISEKSEIFDDQFSVERPDGSNFTLKIRSTKLEDSAMYFCASRLEDIQYFGAGTRLSVL.

V and J are TRBV6-1 and TRBJ1-2; 8 bases align to TRBD1. Germline V gives CDR1 MNHNS, CDR2 SASEGT. The CDR3 loop spans 15 amino acids. V dropped 3 bases and J dropped 2; count of bases not matched to a gene: 5. The CDR3 DNA reads TGTGCCAGCAGTGAGAGTCAGGGGGCGAACTATGGCTACACCTTC. Encoded protein: CASSESQGANYGYTF.

The rearrangement links TRBV7-2 to TRBJ1-5; possibly TRBD1 for D (5 bases). Germline lookup yields CDR1 SGHTA and CDR2 FQGNSA. Trimming pared 2 bases from V and 5 bases from J, leaving 10 bases between. CDR3 size: 14 residues. CDR3 residues: CASSLFQGDQPQHF. CDR3 coding DNA: TGTGCCAGCAGCTTATTCCAGGGTGATCAGCCCCAGCATTTT.

The gene calls are TRBV27 and TRBJ2-5; TRBD1 matches at 7 bases. The germline V gene encodes CDR1 MNHEY and CDR2 SMNVEV (reference sequence). The J segment lost 4 bases and the V segment lost 6 bases, leaving 8 bases of the junction unmatched. There are 14 residues in the CDR3. CDR3 bases: TGTGCCAGCAGGGCGGACAGGAGGTCAGAGACCCAGTACTTC. Amino acid sequence: CASRADRRSETQYF.

The chain couples TRBV10-3 to TRBJ2-3; D is possibly TRBD1 (5 bases). The CDR3 runs 15 residues. V was clipped by 3 bases and J by 4 bases, with 14 bases between them. CDR1 is ENHRY and CDR2 is SYGVKD in the germline V gene. DNA of the CDR3: TGTGCCATCAGTGACTCGCAGGGTGGCGCAGATACGCAGTATTTT. This encodes CAISDSQGGADTQYF.

This clone was seen only a few times. J is TRBJ2-7 and V is TRBV11-2, with a weak D call TRBD1 (5 bases). V was cut by 5 bases and J by 2 bases, with 13 bases left in between. The CDR3 runs 14 residues. Germline assignment: CDR1 SGHAT and CDR2 FQNNGV. For the CDR3, the DNA is TGTGCCAGCAGCGTAGGGGCTTACACCTACGAGCAGTACTTC. It translates to CASSVGAYTYEQYF.

The chain links TRBV6-6 to TRBJ1-2, with 10 positions matching TRBD1. Trimming cost V 2 bases and J 7 bases; bases outside gene matches: 7. Germline values: CDR1 MNHNY, CDR2 SVGAGI (reference sequence). The CDR3 is 15 amino acids. CDR3 in amino acids: CASSYPGQGESGYTF. Written as DNA, the CDR3 is TGTGCCAGCAGTTACCCCGGACAGGGGGAGAGTGGCTACACCTTC.

V and J are TRBV7-2 and TRBJ2-1; D may be TRBD2 (6 bases). This CDR3 comprises 15 residues. Trimming pared 4 bases from V and 7 bases from J, leaving 17 bases between. Germline-derived CDR1 and CDR2 are SGHTA and FQGNSA. The CDR3 region has the DNA TGTGCCAGCAGCTCAGGGACTCAAAAGAGGAATGAGCAGTTCTTC. This translates into CASSSGTQKRNEQFF.

The rearrangement joins TRBV7-9 to TRBJ2-7; the D gene is possibly TRBD2 (6 bases). The germline gives CDR1 SEHNR, CDR2 FQNEAQ (reference sequence). V lost 6 bases, J lost 5 bases, and 8 bases lay in between. CDR3 size: 11 residues. The CDR3 region is CASSRGDEQYF. The CDR3 nucleotides read TGTGCCAGCAGTCGCGGGGACGAGCAGTACTTC.

The CDR3 nucleotides are TGTGCCAGCAGCAACCCGGACAGGGGGCATGCAGATACGCAGTATTTT. This codes for CASSNPDRGHADTQYF. The chain is built from TRBV6-6 and TRBJ2-3; TRBD1 matches 11 bases. V trimming: 6 bases; J trimming: 4 bases; junction bases outside the gene matches: 9. Germline CDR1 is MNHNY and CDR2 is SVGAGI (reference sequence). The CDR3 sequence is 16 residues long.

This clone appeared a few times. This rearrangement joins TRBV7-2 to TRBJ2-5; D gene ambiguous. CDR1 and CDR2 (germline): SGHTA, FQGNSA. CDR3 length: 13 residues. V lost 1 base and J lost 5, with 8 bases in between. CDR3 bases: TGTGCCAGCAGCTTAGGGGTCAGGGAGACCCAGTACTTC. It codes for CASSLGVRETQYF.

In the case of this clone: Other nucleotide sequences in the sample specify the same CDR3. CDR3 DNA: TGTGCCAGCAGCGTGGGACAGGGGAACACTGAAGCTTTCTTT. Its translation: CASSVGQGNTEAFF. The V call is TRBV9, the J call TRBJ1-1, with 9 bases fitting TRBD1. Germline trimming cut 2 bases from V and 1 base from J; bases unmatched to any gene: 0. The CDR3 loop spans 14 amino acids. In germline, CDR1 is SGDLS, CDR2 YYNGEE.

This clone was detected once. This chain uses TRBV5-4 with TRBJ2-5, with 16 bases aligning to TRBD2. There are 17 residues in the CDR3. Germline V gene sequence: CDR1 SGHNT, CDR2 YYREEE (reference sequence). Trimming at V came to 2 bases and at J to 5 bases, leaving 6 bases not matched to a gene. The CDR3 DNA is TGTGCCAGCAGCTTTAGGGGACTAGCGGGGGGGCGTGAGACCCAGTACTTC. It encodes CASSFRGLAGGRETQYF.

This clone was counted once. The chain links TRBV7-9 to TRBJ1-1, with D possibly being TRBD1 (5 bases). The CDR3 has 15 amino acids. Germline loops: CDR1 SEHNR, CDR2 FQNEAQ (reference sequence). V was cut by 4 bases and J by 3 bases, with 15 bases left in between. As DNA, the CDR3 is TGTGCCAGCAGCTCAATCCGACAGCCCTACACTGAAGCTTTCTTT. Amino acid sequence: CASSSIRQPYTEAFF.

Points on this clone: This CDR3 is also generated by other DNA sequences in the sample. This rearrangement joins TRBV6-5 to TRBJ1-4; 10 bases line up with TRBD1. The CDR3 extends over 15 amino acids. The germline V gene has CDR1 MNHEY and CDR2 SVGAGI. Unmatched junction bases numbered 5, after V lost 4 bases and J lost 6 bases. The CDR3: CASSSQGQGYEKLFF. The CDR3 bases are TGTGCCAGCAGTTCTCAGGGACAGGGGTATGAAAAACTGTTTTTT.

V usage is TRBV18 and J usage is TRBJ1-5; TRBD1 matches at 9 bases. This CDR3 has 15 amino acids. The V gene's germline CDR1 is KGHSH and CDR2 LQKENI. The V segment lost 2 bases and the J segment 6 bases; nucleotides outside the gene matches: 5. In DNA form, the CDR3 reads TGTGCCAGCTCACCATCCGGGACAGGGATTCAGCCCCAGCATTTT. Translated: CASSPSGTGIQPQHF.

The CDR3 bases are TGTGCCAGCAGCGTATTTGGCGGGGGGGCTAACGAGCAGTACTTC. Translated: CASSVFGGGANEQYF. The chain uses TRBV9 and TRBJ2-7; 9 nucleotides align to TRBD2. CDR3 length: 15 residues. The germline V gene encodes CDR1 SGDLS and CDR2 YYNGEE. The junction had 7 bases not matched to a gene; V was cut back by 1 base and J by 5 bases.

The CDR3: CASSLAAPDFSPLHF. CDR3 in DNA: TGTGCCAGCAGCTTAGCGGCCCCAGATTTTTCACCCCTCCACTTT. The V call is TRBV7-2, the J call TRBJ1-6; D remains unclear. Per the germline V gene, CDR1 is SGHTA and CDR2 is FQGNSA. This CDR3 has 15 amino acids. Trimming left V 0 bases short and J 9 bases short, with 12 bases between.

In its sample, this clone was seen a few times. The chain uses TRBV4-3 and TRBJ1-1; D ambiguous. V was clipped by 0 bases and J by 3 bases, with 11 bases between them. The CDR3 length is 15 residues. The germline CDR1 and CDR2 sequences are LGHNA and YSLEER. The CDR3 DNA follows: TGCGCCAGCAGCCAAGATCTTGGGAGTGACACTGAAGCTTTCTTT. Protein: CASSQDLGSDTEAFF.

The genes are TRBV6-6 and TRBJ2-2, with 9 bases aligning to TRBD1. Germline V CDR1 and CDR2: MNHNY, SVGAGI (reference sequence). There are 14 residues in the CDR3. J gave up 7 bases and V 4 bases, and 4 bases lay outside the gene matches. CDR3 bases: TGTGCCAGCAGTTTCAGGGGACAGGGCGGGGAGCTGTTTTTT. It is translated as CASSFRGQGGELFF.

The V call is TRBV4-3, the J call TRBJ2-7, with 10 bases that match TRBD1. Trimming at V came to 4 bases and at J to 1 base, leaving 4 bases not matched to a gene. Germline V gene sequence: CDR1 LGHNA, CDR2 YSLEER. CDR3 size: 15 residues. This CDR3 reads CASSRGQGTSYEQYF. The CDR3 DNA reads TGCGCCAGCAGCCGGGGACAGGGGACTTCCTACGAGCAGTACTTC.

The chain employs TRBV10-2 and TRBJ1-5, with 9 bases lining up with TRBD1. V shed 6 bases, J shed 6 bases, and the junction held 3 bases outside the gene matches. CDR3 length: 13 amino acids. Germline assignment: CDR1 WSHSY and CDR2 SAAADI. The CDR3 protein is CASRGQGTQPQHF. CDR3 nucleotides: TGCGCCAGCAGGGGACAGGGCACTCAGCCCCAGCATTTT.